Following are 27 T cell receptor beta chains from one sample sequenced in a study of T cell responses to AZD1222 COVID-19 vaccine. Clones were read by immunoSEQ multiplex PCR, and TCRdb kept only the in-frame ones, dropping some. The sample lists more than 85,000 clones, 84% occurring once. The material sequenced was peripheral blood, taken on day 0 of AZD1222 vaccination. These TCRs come from an adult in good health.

This sequence joins TRBV7-2 and TRBJ1-2; TRBD1 aligns across 8 bases. Germline CDR1 is SGHTA and CDR2 is FQGNSA. There are 16 residues in the CDR3. The V gene end was trimmed by 5 bases and the J gene end by 5 bases; junction bases not matched to a gene: 13. The CDR3: CASSPRSGQGAYGYTF. CDR3 bases: TGTGCCAGCAGCCCCCGATCCGGACAGGGTGCTTATGGCTACACCTTC.

This clone was seen once. The chain is built from TRBV6-5 and TRBJ1-2, with a possible D match to TRBD1 (6 bases). V was cut by 10 bases and J by 4 bases, with 16 bases left in between. Germline-derived CDR1 and CDR2 are MNHEY and SVGAGI. This CDR3 contains 13 residues. In DNA, the CDR3 is TGTGCCACGAGGGGGGTTGGAGGCTATGGCTACACCTTC. Encoded protein: CATRGVGGYGYTF.

V usage is TRBV18 and J usage is TRBJ1-1; D is undetermined. The ends were cut back, 0 bases at V and 8 bases at J, with 13 bases in the middle. From germline, CDR1 is KGHSH and CDR2 LQKENI. The CDR3 totals 14 residues. The CDR3 sequence is CASSPPEASGEAFF. The CDR3 bases are TGTGCCAGCTCACCACCGGAGGCGTCGGGCGAAGCTTTCTTT.

The chain uses TRBV4-2 and TRBJ2-7, with D possibly TRBD1 on 6 matching bases. V was pared by 0 bases and J by 2 bases, with 11 bases between. This CDR3 has 15 amino acids. The germline V gene has CDR1 LGHNA and CDR2 YNFKEQ. CDR3 sequence (DNA): TGTGCCAGCAGCCAAGAAATGACAGGTGCCTACGAGCAGTACGTC. Residues: CASSQEMTGAYEQYV.

The chain is built from TRBV18 and TRBJ1-1, with 7 positions matching TRBD1. With V trimmed by 0 bases and J by 4 bases, 5 bases remained unmatched. The CDR3 contains 15 residues. The germline gives CDR1 KGHSH, CDR2 LQKENI. Here the CDR3 reads CASSPPGRGGTEAFF. As DNA, the CDR3 is TGTGCCAGCTCACCACCGGGCAGGGGGGGCACTGAAGCTTTCTTT. The full variable domain, completed using reference TRBV18 and TRBJ1-1, is NAGVMQNPRHLVRRRGQEARLRCSPMKGHSHVYWYRQLPEEGLKFMVYLQKENIIDESGMPKERFSAEFPKEGPSILRIQQVVRGDSAAYFCASSPPGRGGTEAFFGQGTRLTVV.

The chain has TRBV7-8 and TRBJ2-1, with 12 bases lining up with TRBD2. After removal of 0 bases from V and 4 bases from J, the junction contained 1 base not matched to a gene. The germline V gene encodes CDR1 SGHVS and CDR2 FQNEAQ. This CDR3 has 16 amino acids. The CDR3 spells CASSLATSGGYNEQFF. The CDR3 region has the DNA TGTGCCAGCAGCTTAGCGACTAGCGGGGGATACAATGAGCAGTTCTTC.

This clone showed up just a few times. This chain joins TRBV10-3 and TRBJ1-1, with D unclear. The V and J ends lost 4 bases and 1 base respectively, with 4 bases between them. CDR3 size: 12 residues. The V gene's germline CDR1 is ENHRY and CDR2 SYGVKD. CDR3 loop: CAISVGNTEAFF. DNA for the CDR3: TGTGCCATCAGTGTAGGGAACACTGAAGCTTTCTTT.

This clone has a handful of counts. J is TRBJ1-1 and V is TRBV7-2, with D possibly TRBD1 on 5 matching bases. The germline V gene encodes CDR1 SGHTA and CDR2 FQGNSA. The CDR3 is 13 amino acids. V shed 1 base and J shed 8 bases, with 11 bases lying between them. The CDR3 loop reads CASSLVQGAEAFF. The CDR3 nucleotides are TGTGCCAGCAGCTTAGTGCAGGGTGCCGAAGCTTTCTTT.

In nucleotides, the CDR3 is TGTGCCAGTAGCTGGACAGGAAGATCTCAGCCCCAGCATTTT. Protein: CASSWTGRSQPQHF. This chain links TRBV19 with TRBJ1-5; 7 bases line up with TRBD1. The junction had 8 bases not matched to a gene; V was cut back by 6 bases and J by 6 bases. CDR1 and CDR2 from the germline V gene are LNHDA and SQIVND (reference sequence). The CDR3 runs to 14 residues.

The chain has TRBV27 and TRBJ1-6; D call uncertain. CDR1 is MNHEY and CDR2 is SMNVEV in the germline V gene (reference sequence). Trimming left V 7 bases short and J 3 bases short, with 13 bases between. The CDR3 loop spans 15 amino acids. As DNA, the CDR3 is TGTGCCAGCACCGCAGCCGGGGTCTATAATTCACCCCTCCACTTT. Encoded protein: CASTAAGVYNSPLHF.

The chain recombines TRBV4-3 with TRBJ1-2; the D gene is possibly TRBD1 (5 bases). V lost 4 bases to trimming and J lost 4 bases, with 13 bases between them. CDR3 size: 14 residues. Germline assignment: CDR1 LGHNA and CDR2 YSLEER. DNA for the CDR3: TGCGCCAGCAGCCCCTTGGGGCAGGGCTATGGCTACACCTTC. As protein: CASSPLGQGYGYTF.

CDR3 protein: CASSEGDGYGYTF. CDR3 coding DNA: TGTGCCAGCTCGGAAGGGGACGGCTATGGCTACACCTTC. The chain carries TRBV28 and TRBJ1-2; tentatively, D is TRBD1 (5 bases). The germline V gene has CDR1 MDHEN and CDR2 SYDVKM. The CDR3 consists of 13 residues. The germline V and J ends were trimmed by 8 bases and 4 bases, with 14 bases remaining between them.

This clone appeared a single time. The V gene is TRBV23-1, the J gene TRBJ2-1; 9 positions agree with TRBD2. TRBV23-1 counts as an open reading frame of uncertain function. V trimming: 6 bases; J trimming: 0 bases; junction bases outside the gene matches: 15. There are 19 residues in the CDR3. The CDR3 sequence: CASSHEASGVASSYNEQFF. As DNA, the CDR3 is TGCGCCAGCAGCCACGAGGCTAGCGGGGTTGCGAGCTCCTACAATGAGCAGTTCTTC.

The chain is built from TRBV6-5 and TRBJ1-6; 7 positions agree with TRBD1. The CDR3 spans 15 residues. The germline gives CDR1 MNHEY, CDR2 SVGAGI. Trimming at V came to 6 bases and at J to 7 bases, leaving 9 bases not matched to a gene. In nucleotides, the CDR3 is TGTGCCAGCAGGCAAGACAGGGTGGGCAATTCACCCCTCCACTTT. Protein: CASRQDRVGNSPLHF.

The V call is TRBV28, the J call TRBJ1-4; D unclear. The CDR3 runs to 13 residues. Germline V CDR1 and CDR2: MDHEN, SYDVKM. V was cut by 6 bases and J by 8 bases, with 13 bases left in between. CDR3: CASSPIATEKLFF. The CDR3 DNA reads as TGTGCCAGCAGCCCCATTGCCACCGAAAAACTGTTTTTT.

This chain connects TRBV14 to TRBJ2-1; 11 bases map to TRBD2. V lost 0 bases to trimming and J lost 10 bases; unmatched junction nucleotides: 11. CDR1 is SGHDN and CDR2 is FVKESK in the germline V gene. The CDR3 contains 17 residues. The CDR3 nucleotides read TGTGCCAGCAGCCAAGATCGGGGAACTAGCGGGAGATCAGAGCAGTTCTTC. This sequence encodes CASSQDRGTSGRSEQFF.

This chain links TRBV19 with TRBJ1-6, with D unclear. With 5 bases removed from V and 7 bases from J, the gap between germline ends came to 9 bases. This CDR3 has 13 amino acids. Looked up from germline, CDR1 is LNHDA and CDR2 is SQIVND (reference sequence). CDR3 loop: CASSAVENSPLHF. The CDR3 DNA is TGTGCCAGTAGTGCAGTAGAAAATTCACCCCTCCACTTT.

The chain uses TRBV6-2 or TRBV6-3 and TRBJ2-4, with TRBD2 as a possible D gene (6 bases). Trimming took off 3 bases at V and 1 base at J, with 13 bases between the two ends. The CDR3 is 16 residues long. The germline V gene has CDR1 MNHEY and CDR2 SVGEGT. Here the CDR3 DNA reads TGTGCCAGCAGTTATTTGGAGGGAGTGGCCAAAAACATTCAGTACTTC. It codes for CASSYLEGVAKNIQYF.

The chain has TRBV25-1 and TRBJ2-1; TRBD2 matches at 7 bases. The length of the CDR3 is 15 residues. Germline V gives CDR1 MGHDK, CDR2 SYGVNS. Trimming removed 6 bases from V and 4 bases from J; junction bases left unmatched: 9. CDR3 loop: CASRSGEELYNEQFF. The CDR3 DNA reads TGTGCCAGCAGAAGCGGGGAAGAACTTTACAATGAGCAGTTCTTC.

The genes are TRBV9 and TRBJ1-4; possibly TRBD1 for D (5 bases). The CDR3 has 15 residues. Trimming cost V 0 bases and J 7 bases, with 13 bases left between them. Germline assignment: CDR1 SGDLS and CDR2 YYNGEE. The CDR3 loop is CASSVGTKGSEKLFF. CDR3 DNA sequence: TGTGCCAGCAGCGTAGGGACAAAGGGTTCTGAAAAACTGTTTTTT.

This clone was observed a handful of times. The V call is TRBV5-1, the J call TRBJ2-5; weak D call: TRBD1 (6 bases). V lost 6 bases to trimming and J lost 4 bases, with 16 bases between them. CDR1 is SGHRS, CDR2 YFSETQ, per germline. The CDR3 loop spans 14 amino acids. CDR3 DNA: TGCGCCAGCAAGTCCGTCAGGGGTGCAGAGACCCAGTACTTC. Translation gives CASKSVRGAETQYF.

The V call is TRBV28, the J call TRBJ2-1; no reliable D call. Trimming removed 11 bases from V and 5 bases from J, with 19 bases in between. Germline V gene sequence: CDR1 MDHEN, CDR2 SYDVKM. CDR3 length: 14 residues. The CDR3 protein is CAAWASRSNNEQFF. DNA of the CDR3: TGTGCCGCCTGGGCTAGTAGGAGTAACAATGAGCAGTTCTTC. The complete variable domain, with remaining parts taken from reference TRBV28 and TRBJ2-1, reads DVKVTQSSRYLVKRTGEKVFLECVQDMDHENMFWYRQDPGLGLRLIYFSYDVKMKEKGDIPEGYSVSREKKERFSLILESASTNQTSMYLCAAWASRSNNEQFFGPGTRLTVL.

This clone has more than one count but fewer than ten. This chain connects TRBV3-1 (or the pseudogene TRBV3-2) to TRBJ1-5, with 7 bases that match TRBD1. Germline V lookup: CDR1 LGHDT, CDR2 YNNKEL (reference sequence). The CDR3 extends over 16 amino acids. J gave up 3 bases and V 4 bases, and 9 bases lay outside the gene matches. The chain's CDR3 is CASSPAWGQSNQPQHF. CDR3 nucleotide sequence: TGTGCCAGCAGCCCGGCGTGGGGACAGTCCAATCAGCCCCAGCATTTT.

V usage is TRBV29-1 and J usage is TRBJ1-5; the match to TRBD1 covers 8 bases. The germline CDR1 and CDR2 sequences are SQVTM and ANQGSEA. CDR3 length: 13 residues. Unmatched junction bases numbered 6, after V lost 4 bases and J lost 7 bases. The CDR3: CSVGDRGEQPQHF. Written as DNA, the CDR3 is TGCAGCGTTGGAGACAGGGGTGAGCAGCCCCAGCATTTT.

The J gene is TRBJ1-1, the V gene TRBV29-1; D uncertain. Germline V gene lookup returns CDR1 SQVTM and CDR2 ANQGSEA. This CDR3 is built from 13 residues. The ends were cut back, 2 bases at V and 0 bases at J, with 7 bases in the middle. As DNA, the CDR3 is TGCAGCGTTGAAAGGCCGCTGAACACTGAAGCTTTCTTT. It encodes CSVERPLNTEAFF.

The chain carries TRBV19 and TRBJ1-1; 10 bases fit TRBD1. Germline V gene lookup returns CDR1 LNHDA and CDR2 SQIVND (reference sequence). The CDR3 covers 15 residues. J was trimmed by 6 bases and V by 4 bases; bases with no gene match: 8. CDR3 DNA sequence: TGTGCCAGTAGTAAGGGACAGGGGACGGGGGCTGAAGCTTTCTTT. It translates to CASSKGQGTGAEAFF.

The chain recombines TRBV24-1 with TRBJ1-2; possibly TRBD1 for D (5 bases). CDR3 length: 12 residues. Germline V gene data show CDR1 as KGHDR and CDR2 as SFDVKD. Trimming stripped 5 bases from V and 5 bases from J, with 8 bases between. CDR3 in amino acids: CATSVSGYGYTF. CDR3 bases: TGTGCCACCAGTGTTTCAGGGTATGGCTACACCTTC.